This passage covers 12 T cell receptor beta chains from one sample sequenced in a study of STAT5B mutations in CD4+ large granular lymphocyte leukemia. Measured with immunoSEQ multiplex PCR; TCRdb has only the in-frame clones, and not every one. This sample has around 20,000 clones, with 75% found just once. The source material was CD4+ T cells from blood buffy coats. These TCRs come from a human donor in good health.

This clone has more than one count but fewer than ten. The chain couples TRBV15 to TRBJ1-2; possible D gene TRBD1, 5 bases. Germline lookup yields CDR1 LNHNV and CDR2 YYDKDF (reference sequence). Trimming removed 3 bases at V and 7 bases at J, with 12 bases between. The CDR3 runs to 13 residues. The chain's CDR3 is CATSRLDTSGYTF. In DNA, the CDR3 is TGTGCCACCAGCAGGTTGGACACGAGTGGCTACACCTTC.

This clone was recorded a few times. The CDR3: CASSLTGGYGYTF. CDR3 DNA: TGTGCCAGCAGCTTAACAGGGGGGTATGGCTACACCTTC. This chain connects TRBV11-3 to TRBJ1-2; 8 bases match TRBD1. The CDR3 consists of 13 residues. Trimming at V came to 2 bases and at J to 5 bases, leaving 1 base not matched to a gene. The V gene's germline CDR1 is SGHNT and CDR2 YENEEA.

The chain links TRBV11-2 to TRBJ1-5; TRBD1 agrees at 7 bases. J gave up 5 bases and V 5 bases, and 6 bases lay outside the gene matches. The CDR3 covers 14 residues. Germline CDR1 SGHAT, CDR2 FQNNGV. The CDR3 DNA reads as TGTGCCAGCAGCCTCCAGGGGGGGGATCAGCCCCAGCATTTT. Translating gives CASSLQGGDQPQHF.

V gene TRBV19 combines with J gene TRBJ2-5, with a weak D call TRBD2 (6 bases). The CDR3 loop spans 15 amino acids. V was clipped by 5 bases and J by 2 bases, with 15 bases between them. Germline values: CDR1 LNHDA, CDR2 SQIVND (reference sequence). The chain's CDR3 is CASSFASSEQETQYF. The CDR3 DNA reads TGTGCCAGTAGTTTCGCCTCTAGCGAACAAGAGACCCAGTACTTC.

CDR3 nucleotide sequence: TGCGCCAGTAATAGCGGGCTTTACAATGAGCAGTTCTTC. Translation gives CASNSGLYNEQFF. The V and J genes are TRBV5-1 and TRBJ2-1; 7 nucleotides line up with TRBD2. Trimming cost V 8 bases and J 4 bases; bases outside gene matches: 6. There are 13 residues in the CDR3. CDR1 SGHRS and CDR2 YFSETQ come from the germline V gene.

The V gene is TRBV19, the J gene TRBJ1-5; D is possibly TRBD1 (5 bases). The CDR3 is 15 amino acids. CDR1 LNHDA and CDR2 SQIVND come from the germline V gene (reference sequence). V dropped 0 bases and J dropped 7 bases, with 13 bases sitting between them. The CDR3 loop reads CASSIDTGGEQPQHF. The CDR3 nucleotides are TGTGCCAGTAGTATAGATACTGGGGGGGAGCAGCCCCAGCATTTT. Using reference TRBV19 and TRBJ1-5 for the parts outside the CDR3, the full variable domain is DGGITQSPKYLFRKEGQNVTLSCEQNLNHDAMYWYRQDPGQGLRLIYYSQIVNDFQKGDIAEGYSVSREKKESFPLTVTSAQKNPTAFYLCASSIDTGGEQPQHFGDGTRLSIL.

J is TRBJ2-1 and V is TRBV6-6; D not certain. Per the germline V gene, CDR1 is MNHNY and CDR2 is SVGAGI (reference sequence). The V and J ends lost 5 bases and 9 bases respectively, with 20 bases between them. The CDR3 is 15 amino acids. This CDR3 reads CASSQETLTPVEQFF. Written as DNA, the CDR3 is TGTGCCAGCAGTCAAGAGACACTCACACCCGTTGAGCAGTTCTTC.

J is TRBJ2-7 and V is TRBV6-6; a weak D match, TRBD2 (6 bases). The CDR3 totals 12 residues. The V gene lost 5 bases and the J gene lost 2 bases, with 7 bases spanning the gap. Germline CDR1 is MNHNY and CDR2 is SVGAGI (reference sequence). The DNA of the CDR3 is TGTGCCAGCAGTCGGGGGACCTACGAGCAGTACTTC. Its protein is CASSRGTYEQYF.

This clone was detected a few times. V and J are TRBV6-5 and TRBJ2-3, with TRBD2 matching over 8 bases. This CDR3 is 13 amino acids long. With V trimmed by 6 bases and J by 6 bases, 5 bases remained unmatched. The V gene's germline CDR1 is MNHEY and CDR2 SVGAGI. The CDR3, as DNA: TGTGCCAGCAGCCGGGGACTAGGCGATACGCAGTATTTT. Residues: CASSRGLGDTQYF.

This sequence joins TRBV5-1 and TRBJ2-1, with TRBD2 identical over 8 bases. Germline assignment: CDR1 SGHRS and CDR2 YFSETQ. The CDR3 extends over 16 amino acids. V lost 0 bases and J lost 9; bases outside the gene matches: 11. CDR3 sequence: CASSLGLAILEREQFF. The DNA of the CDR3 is TGCGCCAGCAGCTTGGGACTAGCGATTTTAGAACGTGAGCAGTTCTTC.

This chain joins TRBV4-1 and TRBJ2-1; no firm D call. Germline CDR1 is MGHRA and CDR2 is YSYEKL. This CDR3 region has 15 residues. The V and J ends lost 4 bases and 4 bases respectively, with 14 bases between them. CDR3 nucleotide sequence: TGCGCCAGCAGCCCAAGAGCGACGCGTTACAATGAGCAGTTCTTC. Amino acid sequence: CASSPRATRYNEQFF.

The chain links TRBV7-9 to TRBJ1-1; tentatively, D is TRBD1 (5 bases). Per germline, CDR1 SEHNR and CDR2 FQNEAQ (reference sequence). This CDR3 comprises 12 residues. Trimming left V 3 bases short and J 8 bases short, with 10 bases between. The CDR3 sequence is CASSFDSGEAFF. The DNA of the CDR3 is TGTGCCAGCAGCTTCGACAGCGGAGAAGCTTTCTTT.